This T cell receptor beta chain was sequenced during a study of regulatory T cells in long-lasting Graves disease. Combining iRepertoire HTBI primers with Arm-PCR of CDR3 regions, the authors built TCR beta libraries. In TCRdb, the multiplex PCR reads were re-called with MiXCR into one record per CDR3 protein. The repertoire holds 350,000 to 450,000 distinct CDR3 sequences, with about 21% as singletons. Time point indicated: persistent/refractory GD, antithyroid drugs over 5 years with positive TRAb. Following extraction of RNA from PBMCs, that RNA was used to make the TCR library. To note about this clonotype: One base away lies a much larger clone, so this may be a sequencing read error.

The CDR3 covers 15 residues. Trimming at V came to 2 bases and at J to 8 bases, leaving 12 bases not matched to a gene. The receptor comes from a female donor with Graves disease. This chain links TRBV6-7 with TRBJ2-7; 7 bases are shared with TRBD1. TRBV6-7 is an ORF for which the function is uncertain. The sequenced sample was peripheral blood mononuclear cells (PBMCs), obtained when the disease was refractory, from a patient treated with antithyroid drugs. CDR3 in DNA: TGTGCCAGCAGTTACGCCGGACAGGAGCCTTACAAGCAGTACTTC. It encodes CASSYAGQEPYKQYF.